Described below is a single TCR beta chain sequence and its context. Its antigen is not known. CDR1 and CDR2 (germline): SEHNR, FQNEAQ (reference sequence). Losses at the gene ends were 1 base for V and 4 bases for J; bases not matched to a gene: 4. This CDR3 contains 14 residues. The sample originates from a study of shared clonotypes between healthy human individuals. Notes on the study in general: Specimens sampled were limited to blood, with tissue repertoires likely differing. Sequencing depth was predicted to influence how clonotypes are shared among donors.

The assay was immunoSEQ multiplex PCR, and TCRdb's table has in-frame clones only and misses some. The sample has under 2,500,000 clones; 95% are singletons. The chain links TRBV7-9 to TRBJ2-7, with 7 bases that match TRBD2. The clonotype comes from a man younger than 35 in good health. The specimen sequenced was naive CD4+ T cells sorted from blood. Regarding subset: CD45RA+ positively selected. The CDR3 nucleotides are TGTGCCAGCAGCTTAGGGGACGGGGGGTACGAGCAGTACTTC. It specifies CASSLGDGGYEQYF.